These T cell receptor beta chains were read from a single sample in a study of CD8 T cells in Susac syndrome. MiXCR was run by TCRdb on the immunoSEQ multiplex PCR reads, yielding one entry per CDR3 protein. The sample records about 170,000 distinct CDR3 sequences, around 96% being singletons. Sequencing was performed on CD4+ T cells from PBMCs. The receptors derive from a human donor with Susac syndrome. Each CDR3 is given with its conserved first and last residue. Each record gives: clone size, J gene, V gene, D gene, CDR3 DNA, CDR3 protein. D genes are given only for firm matches. For some rows the clone size is stated as once, few or many, or as a class when expanded; others skip it.

.	TRBJ2-1	TRBV9	.	TGTGCCAGCACCCAGGACAGCTACTGGGGAGAGCAGTTCTTC	CASTQDSYWGEQFF
.	TRBJ2-7	TRBV18	.	TGTGCCAGCTCACCGATAAGCCACTACGAGCAGTACTTC	CASSPISHYEQYF
.	TRBJ2-1	TRBV29-1	TRBD2	TGCAGCGTTGATGGGTTAGCGGGGGATGAGCAGTTCTTC	CSVDGLAGDEQFF
.	TRBJ2-5	TRBV27	TRBD2	TGTGCCAGCGGGGAGGGGAGACTAGCAGGGACCCAGTACTTC	CASGEGRLAGTQYF
.	TRBJ2-3	TRBV4-3	.	TGCGCCAGCAGCCTAGGGGACCGCTCGGTCGCAGATACGCAGTATTTT	CASSLGDRSVADTQYF
.	TRBJ2-4	TRBV19	.	TGTGCCAGTAGTATAGCCCCCAGCGGTCGATTAGCCAAAAACATTCAGTACTTC	CASSIAPSGRLAKNIQYF
once	TRBJ1-5	TRBV20-1	.	TGCAGTGCTCAGAGCTCGAATGGCAATCAGCCCCAGCATTTT	CSAQSSNGNQPQHF
.	TRBJ1-5	TRBV12-3/TRBV12-4	.	TGTGCCAGCAGCGGTTCGGGACAGCCCCAGCATTTT	CASSGSGQPQHF
.	TRBJ1-2	TRBV20-1	.	TGCAGTCCCCCACCGACGGCTAACTATGGCTACACCTTC	CSPPPTANYGYTF
.	TRBJ2-1	TRBV28	TRBD1	TGTGCCAGCAATCTCCCCACAGGGGGCAAGAACAATGAGCAGTTCTTC	CASNLPTGGKNNEQFF
once	TRBJ1-6	TRBV5-5	.	TGTGCCAGCAGCTTCTCGACTGTTAATTCACCCCTCCACTTT	CASSFSTVNSPLHF
.	TRBJ2-1	TRBV9	.	TGTGCCAGCAGCGTAGGCCAGGGAACGCTTGAGGAGCAGTTCTTC	CASSVGQGTLEEQFF
.	TRBJ2-5	TRBV9	.	TGTGCCAGCAGCGTAGACCCGAAAGAGACCCAGTACTTC	CASSVDPKETQYF
.	TRBJ2-7	TRBV30	TRBD1	TGTGCCTGGAGAGGGACAGCCGGCTCCTACGAGCAGTACTTC	CAWRGTAGSYEQYF
.	TRBJ2-7	TRBV5-1	TRBD1	TGCGCCAGCAGCCCTCCAGGGGGCCGGTCAGGGTACGAGCAGTACTTC	CASSPPGGRSGYEQYF
.	TRBJ2-4	TRBV7-9	.	TGTGCCAGCACCCGGGATGCCAAAAACATTCAGTACTTC	CASTRDAKNIQYF
once	TRBJ1-1	TRBV6-5	TRBD1	TGTGCCAGCAGTTCCTACAGGGGGGGACGGACTGAAGCTTTCTTT	CASSSYRGGRTEAFF
.	TRBJ2-7	TRBV5-6	TRBD2	TGTGCCAGCAGCATACGTAGGACTAGCGGCTACGAGCAGTACTTC	CASSIRRTSGYEQYF
.	TRBJ1-5	TRBV28	.	TGTGCCAGCAGTTTACCGTCTCAGCCCCAGCATTTT	CASSLPSQPQHF
.	TRBJ2-2	TRBV19	TRBD2	TGTGCCAGTCGACCATCGGGCGGCGGGAGGACCGGGGAGCTGTTTTTT	CASRPSGGGRTGELFF
.	TRBJ2-3	TRBV29-1	.	TGCAGCGTTCAGTCCGTCCAGATGGGGGGGCAGTATTTT	CSVQSVQMGGQYF
.	TRBJ1-5	TRBV5-6	TRBD1	TGTGCCAGCAGCCTAGGACAGGCCCGCCTGAGCAATCAGCCCCAGCATTTT	CASSLGQARLSNQPQHF
.	TRBJ1-4	TRBV4-1	.	TGCGCCAGCAGCCAAACTCCTAATGAAAAACTGTTTTTT	CASSQTPNEKLFF
.	TRBJ1-1	TRBV29-1	.	TGCAGCGTTGGAGTTGTGAACACTGAAGCTTTCTTT	CSVGVVNTEAFF
.	TRBJ2-3	TRBV29-1	.	TGCAGCCCTTCCTTATTGGGAGTCACAGATACGCAGTATTTT	CSPSLLGVTDTQYF
.	TRBJ1-1	TRBV5-4	TRBD1	TGTGCCAGCAGCTTACAGGGGACGGCGGGGGCTTTCTTT	CASSLQGTAGAFF
.	TRBJ2-7	TRBV2	.	TGTGCCAGCAGGTGGGGCACGTCGCTCGAGCAGTACTTC	CASRWGTSLEQYF
.	TRBJ2-1	TRBV29-1	TRBD2	TGCAGCGTTCCTAGCGGGGGGGCCAATGAGCAGTTCTTC	CSVPSGGANEQFF
few	TRBJ2-1	TRBV6-1	TRBD1	TGTGCCAGCAGTTTTGGGACAGGGGGCAATGAGCAGTTCTTC	CASSFGTGGNEQFF
few	TRBJ1-2	TRBV28	.	TGTGCCAGCAGTCCCCCAGGGCCCGGCTACACCTTC	CASSPPGPGYTF
.	TRBJ2-6	TRBV4-2	TRBD1	TGTGCCAGCAGCCGGTCGACAGGGCTGGAGGCCAACGTCCTGACTTTC	CASSRSTGLEANVLTF
once	TRBJ1-1	TRBV20-1	.	TGCAGTGCCGAGACAGGCTGGGGAAACACTGAAGCTTTCTTT	CSAETGWGNTEAFF